The present T cell receptor (beta chain) was sequenced within a study of CD4+ T cells in melanoma (dated by TCRdb to 2021 to 2024). For the study in its entirety: The study investigated neoantigen-specific CD4+ T cells in human melanoma. Paper-wide results and their limitations: Neoantigen-specific CD4+ T cells were reported to be correlated with the function of CD8+ T cells, macrophages and B cells. Neoantigen-specific CD4+ T cells in melanoma were reported to have a range of differentiation states.

Patients with melanoma were used as donors. Concerning this clone: Its antigen is still unknown. Base qualities are not recorded, but no much larger clone differs from it by a single base.

Inclusive of the bounding cysteine and phenylalanine, the CDR3 is 12 residues long. The CDR3 DNA has 36 bases and is translated from base 1. CDR1 SGDLS and CDR2 YYNGEE were looked up in the germline V gene. Deletion took 2 bases off V and 6 bases off J, with a span of 7 bases between the germline ends. Libraries were built with the immunoSEQ multiplex PCR assay. The clones in this table, taken by TCRdb from immuneACCESS, are in-frame only. Not every clone is retained; where verified, under half of the shortfall comes from an unresolved V gene, and the cause of the rest is unknown. For this sample the table gives some 10,000 clones, of which 55% to 80% were detected only once. Of the sample, 9.5% to 12% is held by the ten largest clones.

The sequence was obtained from a human donor with melanoma. The chain employs TRBV9 and TRBJ2-3; the D gene lacks a confident call. Sequences were obtained from cells from a culture (not recorded whether cultured in vitro). CDR3 reads: CASSVLGDTQYF. DNA sequence: TGTGCCAGCAGCGTCCTGGGGGATACGCAGTATTTT.